The 22 T cell receptor beta chains reported below all come from one sample, sequenced in a study of shared clonotypes between healthy human individuals. The assay was immunoSEQ multiplex PCR, and TCRdb's table has in-frame clones only and misses some. The table lists roughly 2.5 million clones, roughly nine tenths of them singletons. Specimen: naive CD4+ T cells sorted from blood. Documented subset: CD45RA+ positively selected. The receptors were gathered from a man aged 18 to 30 in good health.

The chain links TRBV14 to TRBJ1-2; 12 nucleotides agree with TRBD1. In germline, CDR1 is SGHDN, CDR2 FVKESK. J lost 7 bases, V lost 6 bases, and 15 bases had no gene match. The CDR3 length is 17 residues. The CDR3 region has the DNA TGTGCCAGCAGTCGAACCGGGACAGGGGGCATTGTTAGTGGCTACACCTTC. As protein: CASSRTGTGGIVSGYTF.

This chain joins TRBV21-1 and TRBJ2-4; TRBD1, the table's D call, lacks a check against the DNA. TRBV21-1 is flagged as a pseudogene. CDR3 length equals 14 residues. The CDR3 region has the DNA TGTGATGGGGGCATCTACGCTGCCAAAAACATTCAGTACTTC. Translation: CDGGIYAAKNIQYF.

The J gene is TRBJ2-2, the V gene TRBV27; perhaps TRBD2 as D (5 bases). The CDR3 is 16 amino acids. Germline CDR1 is MNHEY and CDR2 is SMNVEV (reference sequence). V was trimmed by 5 bases and J by 0 bases, leaving 13 bases between them. The DNA for the CDR3 is TGTGCCAGCAGTCCCCCGAGCGGTCCGAACACCGGGGAGCTGTTTTTT. It is translated as CASSPPSGPNTGELFF.

The J gene is TRBJ2-3, the V gene TRBV5-1, with 7 nucleotides matching TRBD1. Germline CDR1 reads SGHRS; CDR2 reads YFSETQ. V shed 6 bases and J 2 bases; nucleotides not matched to a gene: 6. This CDR3 contains 14 residues. The CDR3 DNA is TGCGCCAGCATACCGGGACAGCACACAGATACGCAGTATTTT. As protein: CASIPGQHTDTQYF.

The V and J genes are TRBV4-1 and TRBJ1-2, with a tentative D call TRBD1 (5 bases). The CDR3 consists of 13 residues. CDR1 MGHRA and CDR2 YSYEKL come from the germline V gene. The V end was cut by 2 bases, the J end by 7 bases, with 11 bases between. As DNA, the CDR3 is TGCGCCAGCAGCCAACGGACCCAGGGTGGCTACACCTTC. This sequence encodes CASSQRTQGGYTF.

This chain uses TRBV9 with TRBJ1-4, with D unresolved. The CDR3 extends over 13 amino acids. CDR1 is SGDLS and CDR2 is YYNGEE in the germline V gene. The V end lost 2 bases, the J end lost 6 bases, and 8 bases lay between the germline ends. The CDR3 here is CASSVGWDEKLFF. The CDR3 nucleotides are TGTGCCAGCAGCGTTGGATGGGATGAAAAACTGTTTTTT.

The chain links TRBV5-4 to TRBJ2-7; D may be TRBD2 (5 bases). The CDR3 sequence is 12 residues long. Germline CDR1 and CDR2: SGHNT and YYREEE (reference sequence). Trimming removed 2 bases at V and 5 bases at J, with 8 bases between. The CDR3 is CASSLSGNEQYF. Written as DNA, the CDR3 is TGTGCCAGCAGCTTAAGCGGTAACGAGCAGTACTTC.

This clone was recorded once. V and J are TRBV6-1 and TRBJ2-3; D is uncertain. The CDR3 is made up of 15 amino acids. Trimming removed 3 bases at V and 0 bases at J, with 10 bases between. Germline assignment: CDR1 MNHNS and CDR2 SASEGT. The CDR3 protein is CASSDSFSSTDTQYF. In nucleotides, the CDR3 is TGTGCCAGCAGTGATTCATTTTCTAGCACAGATACGCAGTATTTT.

Notes on this clone: This CDR3 is also generated by other DNA sequences in the sample. The V call is TRBV15, the J call TRBJ2-5; D unresolved. The CDR3 contains 15 residues. The germline gives CDR1 LNHNV, CDR2 YYDKDF (reference sequence). Trimming left V 0 bases short and J 1 base short, with 9 bases between. CDR3 bases: TGTGCCACCAGCAGAGAGAGGACCGTCCAAGAGACCCAGTACTTC. As protein: CATSRERTVQETQYF.

The chain recombines TRBV4-3 with TRBJ2-5; the D gene is possibly TRBD2 (5 bases). Trimming took off 0 bases at V and 2 bases at J, with 10 bases between the two ends. CDR3 length equals 15 residues. Germline V gives CDR1 LGHNA, CDR2 YSLEER. The CDR3 sequence is CASSQDIGVQETQYF. In DNA, the CDR3 is TGCGCCAGCAGCCAAGATATCGGGGTTCAAGAGACCCAGTACTTC.

In the case of this clone: This sample includes further DNA sequences coding for the same CDR3. The chain couples TRBV18 to TRBJ1-5; the D gene is possibly TRBD1 (6 bases). Germline CDR1 KGHSH, CDR2 LQKENI. V lost 4 bases and J lost 4, with 8 bases in between. The CDR3 consists of 13 residues. This chain's CDR3 is CASSLDSNQPQHF. DNA for the CDR3: TGTGCCAGCTCACTGGACAGTAATCAGCCCCAGCATTTT.

The chain is built from TRBV29-1 and TRBJ2-7, with 12 positions matching TRBD2. This CDR3 region has 14 residues. The V and J ends lost 6 bases and 4 bases, in that order; junction bases with no gene match: 7. CDR1 is SQVTM and CDR2 is ANQGSEA in the germline V gene. CDR3 sequence (DNA): TGCAGCGTCCAGCTAGCGGGAGGGCCTTACGAGCAGTACTTC. Translating it yields CSVQLAGGPYEQYF.

This clone appeared a few times. The gene calls are TRBV14 and TRBJ1-1; D may be TRBD1 (5 bases). Germline CDR1 is SGHDN and CDR2 is FVKESK. Trimming took 5 bases from V and 6 from J, leaving 10 bases between them. CDR3 length: 12 residues. CDR3 loop: CASSDGGSEAFF. CDR3 coding DNA: TGTGCCAGCAGCGACGGGGGGTCTGAAGCTTTCTTT.

About this clone itself: An end of the junction does not agree with germline; a read error may underlie this. CDR3 nucleotide sequence: TGCAGCGTTTGGACAGGGAGGTCCTACGAGCAGGACTTC. Translated: CSVWTGRSYEQDF. The chain couples TRBV29-1 to TRBJ2-7; 8 bases are shared with TRBD1. This CDR3 is 13 amino acids long. The germline V gene encodes CDR1 SQVTM and CDR2 ANQGSEA.

The chain carries TRBV11-2 and TRBJ2-1, with D unclear. The CDR3 is made up of 14 amino acids. The ends were cut back, 5 bases at V and 4 bases at J, with 12 bases in the middle. Germline V gives CDR1 SGHAT, CDR2 FQNNGV. This chain's CDR3 is CASSTSAPYNEQFF. CDR3 sequence (DNA): TGTGCCAGCAGCACCTCCGCCCCATACAATGAGCAGTTCTTC.

The chain has TRBV11-2 and TRBJ2-1, with D perhaps TRBD1 (6 bases). V lost 4 bases to trimming and J lost 6 bases, with 16 bases between them. CDR3 length equals 15 residues. CDR1 and CDR2 (germline): SGHAT, FQNNGV. The CDR3 spells CASSSIGTTPNEQFF. The CDR3 nucleotides are TGTGCCAGCAGCTCGATCGGGACAACCCCCAATGAGCAGTTCTTC.

The chain employs TRBV30 and TRBJ2-5; TRBD2 agrees at 10 bases. V dropped 3 bases and J dropped 2; count of bases not matched to a gene: 6. CDR3 size: 15 residues. Looked up from germline, CDR1 is GTSNPN and CDR2 is SVGIG (reference sequence). CDR3 protein: CAWSRAGGRQETQYF. The CDR3 region has the DNA TGTGCCTGGAGCCGAGCGGGGGGGCGTCAAGAGACCCAGTACTTC.

This chain joins TRBV4-3 and TRBJ2-1, with 13 bases that match TRBD2. J gave up 0 bases and V 3 bases, and 11 bases lay outside the gene matches. The CDR3 is 20 residues long. Germline CDR1 is LGHNA and CDR2 is YSLEER. CDR3 sequence: CASSHRTSGGISSSYNEQFF. DNA for the CDR3: TGCGCCAGCAGCCACAGGACTAGCGGGGGAATCTCAAGCTCCTACAATGAGCAGTTCTTC.

The chain is built from TRBV10-3 and TRBJ2-5; the D is unclear. The V end lost 3 bases, the J end lost 1 base, and 9 bases lay between the germline ends. Looked up from germline, CDR1 is ENHRY and CDR2 is SYGVKD. The length of the CDR3 is 14 residues. CDR3 loop: CAISELGSQETQYF. The CDR3 nucleotides are TGTGCCATCAGTGAATTGGGTAGCCAAGAGACCCAGTACTTC.

Here the CDR3 DNA reads TGCGCCAGCAGTGATCCCCCCCAGACTAGCTTTTACGAGCAGTACTTC. It is translated as CASSDPPQTSFYEQYF. The gene calls are TRBV10-2 and TRBJ2-7; 7 nucleotides align to TRBD2. Trimming removed 3 bases from V and 4 bases from J; junction bases left unmatched: 12. This CDR3 is 16 amino acids long. Germline V gives CDR1 WSHSY, CDR2 SAAADI.

J is TRBJ1-2 and V is TRBV27; 8 bases map to TRBD1. The V and J ends lost 6 bases and 5 bases, in that order; junction bases with no gene match: 11. The germline gives CDR1 MNHEY, CDR2 SMNVEV (reference sequence). The CDR3 has 15 residues. CDR3 sequence reads: CASSPSGGAGYGYTF. Written as DNA, the CDR3 is TGTGCCAGCAGCCCCTCAGGGGGCGCGGGGTATGGCTACACCTTC.

This clone was counted a few times. This sequence joins TRBV9 and TRBJ2-1; TRBD2 is a possible D gene (5 bases). Germline V gene sequence: CDR1 SGDLS, CDR2 YYNGEE. CDR3 length equals 16 residues. Trimming pared 4 bases from V and 3 bases from J, leaving 17 bases between. The CDR3 region has the DNA TGTGCCAGCAGCCTAGAGGACCGACTAAACTACAATGAGCAGTTCTTC. Translated: CASSLEDRLNYNEQFF.